This entry lists 28 T cell receptor beta chains sequenced from one sample in a study of identifying expanded T cells in peripheral blood. Clones were read by immunoSEQ multiplex PCR, and TCRdb kept only the in-frame ones, dropping some. The data contain approximately 110,000 clones, around 90% of them singletons. The sample taken for sequencing was blood. The receptors stem from a person aged 18 to 75 in good health.

The chain recombines TRBV5-8 with TRBJ2-1, with TRBD2 identical over 10 bases. In germline, CDR1 is SGHTS, CDR2 YDEGEE. The CDR3 is 15 amino acids. Trimming at V came to 3 bases and at J to 12 bases, leaving 12 bases not matched to a gene. CDR3 region: CASSWGGLAGVRQFF. The CDR3 DNA reads TGTGCCAGCAGCTGGGGGGGCCTAGCGGGAGTTAGGCAGTTCTTC. Drawing the rest from reference TRBV5-8 and TRBJ2-1, the complete variable domain is EAGVTQSPTHLIKTRGQQATLRCSPISGHTSVYWYQQALGLGLQFLLWYDEGEERNRGNFPPRFSGRQFPNYSSELNVNALELEDSALYLCASSWGGLAGVRQFFGPGTRLTVL.

The J gene is TRBJ1-1, the V gene TRBV28; a possible D gene is TRBD1 (5 bases). Trimming shortened V by 2 bases and J by 0 bases, and 10 bases separated the two germline ends. The CDR3 is 15 residues long. Germline values: CDR1 MDHEN, CDR2 SYDVKM. The CDR3 DNA is TGTGCCAGCAGTTTAAGGGGTCCGATGAACACTGAAGCTTTCTTT. It specifies CASSLRGPMNTEAFF.

The J gene is TRBJ2-3, the V gene TRBV11-3, with D perhaps being TRBD1 or TRBD2 (5 bases each). Germline loops: CDR1 SGHNT, CDR2 YENEEA. The CDR3 totals 15 residues. The V end was cut by 5 bases, the J end by 4 bases, with 16 bases between. The CDR3: CASSPGGRGADTQYF. CDR3 bases: TGTGCCAGCAGCCCGGGTGGCAGAGGGGCAGATACGCAGTATTTT.

This clone was recorded only once. The chain couples TRBV18 to TRBJ1-3; tentatively, D is TRBD1 (5 bases). Trimming took 3 bases from V and 1 from J, leaving 13 bases between them. The CDR3 extends over 16 amino acids. Germline lookup yields CDR1 KGHSH and CDR2 LQKENI. The CDR3 DNA is TGTGCCAGCTCACCCCCGGGACTCCCGTCTGGAAACACCATATATTTT. This gives the protein CASSPPGLPSGNTIYF. The full variable domain, its missing parts supplied by reference TRBV18 and TRBJ1-3, is NAGVMQNPRHLVRRRGQEARLRCSPMKGHSHVYWYRQLPEEGLKFMVYLQKENIIDESGMPKERFSAEFPKEGPSILRIQQVVRGDSAAYFCASSPPGLPSGNTIYFGEGSWLTVV.

The genes are TRBV5-4 and TRBJ1-2; D call uncertain. Germline V gene sequence: CDR1 SGHNT, CDR2 YYREEE (reference sequence). Trimming pared 2 bases from V and 0 bases from J, leaving 11 bases between. The CDR3 covers 15 residues. CDR3: CASSLPGSTNYGYTF. For the CDR3, the DNA is TGTGCCAGCAGCTTACCGGGTAGTACTAACTATGGCTACACCTTC.

The chain carries TRBV4-2 and TRBJ2-3; unclear D gene. V shed 4 bases and J shed 2 bases, with 16 bases lying between them. The CDR3 length is 16 residues. The germline V gene encodes CDR1 LGHNA and CDR2 YNFKEQ. Here the CDR3 reads CASSLTGPPATDTQYF. The CDR3 DNA sequence: TGTGCCAGCAGCCTAACGGGCCCCCCGGCCACAGATACGCAGTATTTT.

This clone occurred a few times. V usage is TRBV7-8 and J usage is TRBJ1-4; D gene unclear. Trimming shortened V by 2 bases and J by 7 bases, and 8 bases separated the two germline ends. The CDR3 runs 13 residues. The germline CDR1 and CDR2 sequences are SGHVS and FQNEAQ. In DNA form, the CDR3 reads TGTGCCAGCAGCTTAATGGAAGGTGAAAAACTGTTTTTT. This codes for CASSLMEGEKLFF. Supplemented by reference TRBV7-8 and TRBJ1-4, the full variable domain reads GAGVSQSPRYKVAKRGQDVALRCDPISGHVSLFWYQQALGQGPEFLTYFQNEAQLDKSGLPSDRFFAERPEGSVSTLKIQRTQQEDSAVYLCASSLMEGEKLFFGSGTQLSVL.

The J gene is TRBJ1-5, the V gene TRBV5-8; unclear D gene. This CDR3 is built from 15 residues. Germline V gene sequence: CDR1 SGHTS, CDR2 YDEGEE. V was shortened by 1 base and J by 0 bases, with 8 bases between the two germline ends. The CDR3 nucleotides are TGTGCCAGCAGCTTGATAGGTAATAGCAATCAGCCCCAGCATTTT. It encodes CASSLIGNSNQPQHF. Filled out from reference TRBV5-8 and TRBJ1-5, the complete variable domain reads EAGVTQSPTHLIKTRGQQATLRCSPISGHTSVYWYQQALGLGLQFLLWYDEGEERNRGNFPPRFSGRQFPNYSSELNVNALELEDSALYLCASSLIGNSNQPQHFGDGTRLSIL.

V gene TRBV6-5 combines with J gene TRBJ1-2; D gene unclear. Germline loops: CDR1 MNHEY, CDR2 SVGAGI. V lost 2 bases and J lost 1, with 11 bases in between. This CDR3 contains 15 residues. The CDR3 DNA is TGTGCCAGCAGTTACATGGGCGCCATTAACTATGGCTACACCTTC. As protein: CASSYMGAINYGYTF.

The chain employs TRBV6-4 and TRBJ2-3; D possibly matches TRBD1 or TRBD2 (5 bases each). Germline V gene sequence: CDR1 MRHNA, CDR2 SNTAGT. V was shortened by 7 bases and J by 0 bases, with 11 bases between the two germline ends. The CDR3 consists of 14 residues. The CDR3, as DNA: TGTGCCAGCAAGACGGGACCTAGCACAGATACGCAGTATTTT. Translated: CASKTGPSTDTQYF.

The chain links TRBV19 to TRBJ1-1, with D possibly TRBD1 on 5 matching bases. V gave up 6 bases and J gave up 2 bases, with 10 bases separating them. Germline lookup yields CDR1 LNHDA and CDR2 SQIVND (reference sequence). The CDR3 spans 13 residues. The CDR3 coding sequence is TGTGCCAGTAGCCCGACAGAAAACACTGAAGCTTTCTTT. This gives the protein CASSPTENTEAFF.

V usage is TRBV7-2 and J usage is TRBJ2-1; TRBD2 matches at 12 bases. The CDR3 extends over 15 amino acids. J gave up 6 bases and V 4 bases, and 4 bases lay outside the gene matches. CDR1 and CDR2 from the germline V gene are SGHTA and FQGNSA. The CDR3, as DNA: TGTGCCAGCAGCTCGGGACTAGCGGGTGTCAATGAGCAGTTCTTC. Amino acid sequence: CASSSGLAGVNEQFF.

The chain carries TRBV6-5 and TRBJ1-1, with D hard to call. V lost 11 bases and J lost 1, with 17 bases in between. Germline-derived CDR1 and CDR2 are MNHEY and SVGAGI. CDR3 length: 14 amino acids. The DNA for the CDR3 is TGTGCCGTACTTCCGTTGGGCGGGAACACTGAAGCTTTCTTT. Translating it yields CAVLPLGGNTEAFF.

CDR3 protein: CASSIAPGQGAGRSYNEQFF. The CDR3 DNA sequence: TGTGCCAGTAGTATAGCTCCGGGACAGGGGGCCGGTCGATCCTACAATGAGCAGTTCTTC. The J gene is TRBJ2-1, the V gene TRBV19; 12 nucleotides line up with TRBD1. This CDR3 region has 20 residues. Germline CDR1 is LNHDA and CDR2 is SQIVND (reference sequence). V shed 1 base, J shed 1 base, and the junction held 11 bases outside the gene matches.

The chain joins TRBV18 to TRBJ2-3; D is perhaps TRBD1 or TRBD2 (5 bases each). This CDR3 has 16 residues. V lost 0 bases and J 4 bases, leaving 14 bases between the germline ends. The germline V gene has CDR1 KGHSH and CDR2 LQKENI. CDR3 nucleotide sequence: TGTGCCAGCTCACCACCGTCGGGGCTTCGAGCAGATACGCAGTATTTT. It is translated as CASSPPSGLRADTQYF. The full variable domain, rest sourced from reference TRBV18 and TRBJ2-3, is NAGVMQNPRHLVRRRGQEARLRCSPMKGHSHVYWYRQLPEEGLKFMVYLQKENIIDESGMPKERFSAEFPKEGPSILRIQQVVRGDSAAYFCASSPPSGLRADTQYFGPGTRLTVL.

Concerning this clone itself: Other nucleotide sequences in the sample specify the same CDR3. V and J are TRBV7-2 and TRBJ1-5; 7 bases agree with TRBD1. J gave up 5 bases and V 4 bases, and 2 bases lay outside the gene matches. The length of the CDR3 is 13 residues. Germline V gene data show CDR1 as SGHTA and CDR2 as FQGNSA. The CDR3 loop is CASSSQGDQPQHF. The CDR3 DNA reads TGTGCCAGCAGCTCCCAGGGGGATCAGCCCCAGCATTTT.

In this sample, this clone turned up once. This sample also contains other DNA sequences that code for the same CDR3. The chain combines TRBV19 with TRBJ1-5; D is perhaps TRBD1 (6 bases). Per the germline V gene, CDR1 is LNHDA and CDR2 is SQIVND (reference sequence). With 5 bases removed from V and 4 bases from J, the gap between germline ends came to 9 bases. The length of the CDR3 is 13 residues. The CDR3: CASSLQGNQPQHF. For the CDR3, the DNA is TGTGCCAGTAGTTTACAGGGAAATCAGCCCCAGCATTTT.

The chain combines TRBV27 with TRBJ1-1, with TRBD1 matching over 8 bases. J was trimmed by 4 bases and V by 6 bases; bases with no gene match: 7. CDR3 size: 14 residues. Germline V CDR1 and CDR2: MNHEY, SMNVEV (reference sequence). Here the CDR3 reads CASRNTGGATEAFF. The CDR3 coding sequence is TGTGCCAGCAGAAACACAGGGGGAGCCACTGAAGCTTTCTTT.

The chain is built from TRBV10-3 and TRBJ1-4; tentatively, D is TRBD1 (5 bases). V lost 4 bases and J 2 bases, leaving 17 bases between the germline ends. Germline assignment: CDR1 ENHRY and CDR2 SYGVKD. The CDR3 has 17 amino acids. CDR3 coding DNA: TGTGCCATCAGTGCAGTGGTGGGGGAGACGACTAATGAAAAACTGTTTTTT. It encodes CAISAVVGETTNEKLFF.

The chain joins TRBV12-5 to TRBJ2-3, with D possibly being TRBD1 (5 bases). The CDR3 extends over 14 amino acids. V was cut by 3 bases and J by 0 bases, with 7 bases left in between. Germline V gene sequence: CDR1 LGHNT, CDR2 FRNRAP. The CDR3 sequence: CASGLTGSTDTQYF. Written as DNA, the CDR3 is TGTGCTAGTGGTTTAACAGGTAGCACAGATACGCAGTATTTT.

This chain joins TRBV5-1 and TRBJ1-2, with 7 bases aligning to TRBD1. This CDR3 has 17 residues. J lost 4 bases, V lost 0 bases, and 12 bases had no gene match. Germline values: CDR1 SGHRS, CDR2 YFSETQ. The CDR3 nucleotides are TGCGCCAGCAGCTTGGCCCCCGGGACAGAAATCCTCTATGGCTACACCTTC. Protein: CASSLAPGTEILYGYTF.

The chain combines TRBV19 with TRBJ1-3, with 9 nucleotides matching TRBD1. Germline assignment: CDR1 LNHDA and CDR2 SQIVND (reference sequence). The CDR3 covers 17 residues. V lost 3 bases, J lost 4 bases, and 10 bases stayed unmatched. The CDR3 here is CASSIAGTGTFGNTIYF. The CDR3 DNA follows: TGTGCCAGTAGTATCGCCGGGACAGGGACTTTCGGAAACACCATATATTTT.

CDR3 DNA: TGTGCCAGCAGCTCCCGGGTGACCAACGTCCTGACTTTC. It is translated as CASSSRVTNVLTF. The chain combines TRBV7-3 with TRBJ2-6; D ambiguous. The CDR3 length is 13 residues. V was cut by 4 bases and J by 8 bases, with 9 bases left in between. CDR1 is SGHTA, CDR2 FQGTGA, per germline.

The chain couples TRBV11-2 to TRBJ2-7; D is possibly TRBD1 or TRBD2 (6 bases each). V gave up 1 base and J gave up 3 bases, with 19 bases separating them. This CDR3 is built from 17 residues. Germline values: CDR1 SGHAT, CDR2 FQNNGV. The CDR3 loop is CASSLAGAGLLVYEQYF. CDR3 DNA: TGTGCCAGCAGCTTAGCGGGGGCGGGTTTACTCGTCTACGAGCAGTACTTC.

This chain joins TRBV15 and TRBJ2-2; D might be TRBD1 (6 bases). Germline CDR1 is LNHNV and CDR2 is YYDKDF (reference sequence). V dropped 6 bases and J dropped 6 bases, with 17 bases sitting between them. This CDR3 spans 15 amino acids. The CDR3 DNA follows: TGTGCCACCAGGTCGAATAACAGGGTCTCCGGGGAGCTGTTTTTT. Translated: CATRSNNRVSGELFF.

V is TRBV7-2 and J is TRBJ1-6; 9 nucleotides align to TRBD1. With 4 bases clipped from V and 8 bases from J, the junction kept 6 bases outside the gene matches. The CDR3 contains 15 residues. The germline CDR1 and CDR2 sequences are SGHTA and FQGNSA. The CDR3, as DNA: TGTGCCAGCAGCTCCCGGACAGGGGTAGATTCACCCCTCCACTTT. It encodes CASSSRTGVDSPLHF. Based on the CDR3 plus reference TRBV7-2 and TRBJ1-6, the full variable domain is GAGVSQSPSNKVTEKGKDVELRCDPISGHTALYWYRQSLGQGLEFLIYFQGNSAPDKSGLPSDRFSAERTGGSVSTLTIQRTQQEDSAVYLCASSSRTGVDSPLHFGNGTRLTVT.

V and J are TRBV28 and TRBJ1-1; D gene ambiguous. Trimming left V 2 bases short and J 0 bases short, with 10 bases between. CDR3 length: 15 residues. Germline V lookup: CDR1 MDHEN, CDR2 SYDVKM. CDR3 amino acids: CASSLSLGMNTEAFF. In DNA, the CDR3 is TGTGCCAGCAGTTTAAGTCTGGGGATGAACACTGAAGCTTTCTTT.

The rearrangement uses TRBV2 and TRBJ2-2; the D call may be TRBD1 or TRBD2 (7 bases each). The germline gives CDR1 SNHLY, CDR2 FYNNEI. The CDR3 runs to 15 residues. Trimming took 2 bases from V and 5 from J, leaving 12 bases between them. The CDR3 region has the DNA TGTGCCAGCAGTGAAAACAGGGGAGGGACCGGGGAGCTGTTTTTT. Translation: CASSENRGGTGELFF.